The 9 T cell receptor beta chains in this list originate from one sample, sequenced in a study of preoperative IRX-2 immunotherapy in early breast cancer. Documented treatment: preoperative locoregional IRX-2 cytokine immunotherapy. TCRdb's copy holds only in-frame clones and misses some; the assay was immunoSEQ multiplex PCR. The table records 25,000 to 30,000 clones, 82% of them present only once. Sampling was conducted from a patient treated with IRX-2 immunotherapy. Every receptor here comes from a human donor with breast cancer.

V usage is TRBV29-1 and J usage is TRBJ2-3, with 10 bases lining up with TRBD2. The CDR3 consists of 14 residues. After removal of 6 bases from V and 6 bases from J, the junction contained 9 bases not matched to a gene. CDR1 is SQVTM and CDR2 is ANQGSEA in the germline V gene. This CDR3 is CSVLGLAGDDTQYF. The CDR3 DNA sequence: TGCAGCGTGCTAGGCCTAGCGGGAGACGATACGCAGTATTTT.

CDR3 nucleotide sequence: TGCGCCAGCAGCCATTACTCTGGGGTCATGGAGACCCAGTACTTC. This codes for CASSHYSGVMETQYF. This chain joins TRBV1 and TRBJ2-5. TRBV1 is deemed a pseudogene. The CDR3 spans 15 residues.

The V call is TRBV19, the J call TRBJ2-1; tentatively, D is TRBD2 (6 bases). V was cut by 9 bases and J by 0 bases, with 15 bases left in between. Germline V gives CDR1 LNHDA, CDR2 SQIVND (reference sequence). CDR3 size: 15 residues. CDR3 nucleotides: TGTGCCAGCCGCAGGGCGGGGAGCTCCTACAATGAGCAGTTCTTC. Encoded protein: CASRRAGSSYNEQFF.

The chain carries TRBV11-3 and TRBJ2-2; D possibly corresponds to TRBD2 (5 bases). Germline assignment: CDR1 SGHNT and CDR2 YENEEA. V dropped 3 bases and J dropped 1 base, with 9 bases sitting between them. This CDR3 spans 15 amino acids. Here the CDR3 reads CASSLFGGNTGELFF. CDR3 DNA sequence: TGTGCCAGCAGCTTGTTTGGAGGGAACACCGGGGAGCTGTTTTTT.

To note about this clone: The junction departs from the called germline gene at one end, perhaps through a read error. The rearrangement joins TRBV15 to TRBJ1-5; no definite D call. The germline V gene encodes CDR1 LNHNV and CDR2 YYDKDF (reference sequence). The CDR3 runs 14 residues. The CDR3 is CATSERDVDQLQHF. The CDR3, as DNA: TGTGCCACCAGCGAACGGGATGTCGATCAGCTCCAGCATTTT.

The genes are TRBV10-3 and TRBJ1-6; D remains ambiguous. Germline CDR1 reads ENHRY; CDR2 reads SYGVKD. The CDR3 is 15 amino acids. V dropped 0 bases and J dropped 0 bases, with 3 bases sitting between them. The CDR3 region is CAISESSSYNSPLHF. CDR3 DNA sequence: TGTGCCATCAGTGAGTCAAGCTCCTATAATTCACCCCTCCACTTT.

This chain connects TRBV11-1 to TRBJ2-7, with D hard to call. This CDR3 spans 14 amino acids. Germline CDR1 and CDR2: SGHAT and FQDESV (reference sequence). Trimming stripped 6 bases from V and 2 bases from J, with 14 bases between. The CDR3 spells CASREPSRPYEQYF. CDR3 bases: TGTGCCAGCAGGGAACCATCGAGACCCTACGAGCAGTACTTC.

J is TRBJ2-6 and V is TRBV7-6, with D possibly TRBD1 on 5 matching bases. The V gene lost 1 base and the J gene lost 3 bases, with 10 bases spanning the gap. This CDR3 has 16 amino acids. The germline CDR1 and CDR2 sequences are SGHVS and FNYEAQ. The DNA for the CDR3 is TGTGCCAGCAGCTTAGTAAGGGGTGGTGGGGCCAACGTCCTGACTTTC. This sequence encodes CASSLVRGGGANVLTF.

This chain joins TRBV7-6 and TRBJ2-1, with D perhaps TRBD1 (7 bases). Trimming pared 5 bases from V and 2 bases from J, leaving 16 bases between. This CDR3 has 16 amino acids. In germline, CDR1 is SGHVS, CDR2 FNYEAQ. The CDR3 nucleotides read TGTGCCAGCAGCCAACCCGGGGGACAGCCCTACAATGAGCAGTTCTTC. Protein product: CASSQPGGQPYNEQFF.